The 7 T cell receptor beta chains reported below all come from one sample, sequenced in a study of blood T cells in healthy people across ages. Next came a second PCR, run for 7 to 11 cycles, which used a sample-barcoded 5' primer along with a J-beta primer mix. TCRdb called the 5' RACE reads again in MiXCR, with one record for every CDR3 protein. Altogether around 800,000 distinct CDR3 sequences are present, under 45% being singletons, with the ten largest covering approximately 20%. Material for sequencing was blood. The source is a man aged 55 to 70 in good health.

V gene TRBV5-6 combines with J gene TRBJ2-7; no clear D. The CDR3 length is 13 residues. The V gene's germline CDR1 is SGHDT and CDR2 YYEEEE. The V end was cut by 0 bases, the J end by 6 bases, with 10 bases between. CDR3 in DNA: TGTGCCAGCAGCTTGGGGGCCATACCCGAGCAGTACTTC. Protein product: CASSLGAIPEQYF.

V and J are TRBV28 and TRBJ2-7; no firm D call. The V gene lost 3 bases and the J gene lost 0 bases, with 9 bases spanning the gap. The CDR3 totals 14 residues. Looked up from germline, CDR1 is MDHEN and CDR2 is SYDVKM. This CDR3 is CASSFPQSSYEQYF. As DNA, the CDR3 is TGTGCCAGCAGTTTCCCCCAGAGCTCCTACGAGCAGTACTTC.

This chain joins TRBV6-6 and TRBJ1-1; a possible D gene is TRBD1 (5 bases). V shed 8 bases and J shed 4 bases, with 11 bases lying between them. CDR1 and CDR2 (germline): MNHNY, SVGAGI (reference sequence). The CDR3 totals 12 residues. CDR3 coding DNA: TGTGCCAGCCGTCCAGGGCCCACTGAAGCTTTCTTT. As protein: CASRPGPTEAFF.

This clonotype has at least ten counts. The J gene is TRBJ2-3, the V gene TRBV13, with no clear D. V lost 5 bases to trimming and J lost 1 base, with 7 bases between them. Germline V gene lookup returns CDR1 PRHDT and CDR2 FYEKMQ (reference sequence). The CDR3 loop spans 13 amino acids. CDR3 region: CASSPRGTDTQYF. DNA for the CDR3: TGTGCCAGCAGCCCCCGGGGCACAGATACGCAGTATTTT.

The chain carries TRBV5-1 and TRBJ1-5; 8 positions agree with TRBD1. The CDR3 has 15 amino acids. Germline values: CDR1 SGHRS, CDR2 YFSETQ. V shed 4 bases and J 3 bases; nucleotides not matched to a gene: 6. The DNA of the CDR3 is TGCGCCAGCAGCCGTACAGGGGGTAACAATCAGCCCCAGCATTTT. It translates to CASSRTGGNNQPQHF.

Points on this clonotype: A much larger clone differs from this one at a single base, so this may be a read error. The chain has TRBV5-6 and TRBJ2-1, with D perhaps matching TRBD1 or TRBD2 (5 bases each). CDR1 SGHDT and CDR2 YYEEEE come from the germline V gene. Trimming stripped 5 bases from V and 8 bases from J, with 14 bases between. The CDR3 length is 13 residues. The CDR3 loop reads CASSGLGVHEQFF. In DNA, the CDR3 is TGTGCCAGCAGTGGACTGGGGGTCCATGAGCAGTTCTTC.

This clonotype has more than one count but fewer than ten. The J gene is TRBJ2-1, the V gene TRBV20-1, with 10 bases that match TRBD2. The CDR3 consists of 13 residues. CDR1 and CDR2 (germline): DFQATT, SNEGSKA (reference sequence). With V trimmed by 5 bases and J by 7 bases, 5 bases remained unmatched. The CDR3 is CSALSGGTNEQFF. The CDR3 nucleotides read TGCAGTGCTCTTAGCGGGGGGACAAATGAGCAGTTCTTC.